The rows below give T cell receptor beta chains drawn from one sample of a study of neoadjuvant anti-PD-1 for oral cavity cancer. TCRdb keeps only in-frame clones here, not all; method: immunoSEQ multiplex PCR. Among fewer than 70,000 clones, under 85% were seen once, and the ten largest hold about 2.5%. The sequencing used PBMCs, collected before nivolumab (anti-PD-1) treatment. The receptor source for this set is a person aged 35-80 years with oral cavity squamous cell carcinoma. Each CDR3 is given with its conserved first and last residue. D genes are given only for firm matches. Size is stated for part of the rows, as once, few or many counts, or as a class when the clone is expanded.

clone_size	v_call	j_call	d_call	cdr3_aa	cdr3_nt
.	TRBV7-3	TRBJ2-1	TRBD2	CASSLRGEAYNEQFF	TGTGCCAGCAGCTTACGGGGGGAGGCCTACAATGAGCAGTTCTTC
.	TRBV9	TRBJ1-6	.	CASNPTNARSPLHF	TGTGCCAGCAATCCGACAAACGCACGTTCACCCCTCCACTTT
.	TRBV28	TRBJ1-2	.	CASGATVNYGYTF	TGTGCCAGCGGCGCTACGGTAAACTATGGCTACACCTTC
.	TRBV11-3	TRBJ2-1	.	CASSPTAVSYNEQFF	TGTGCCAGCAGCCCCACGGCGGTTTCCTACAATGAGCAGTTCTTC
.	TRBV2	TRBJ1-5	.	CASSEEGIGNQPQHF	TGTGCCAGCAGTGAAGAAGGAATTGGCAATCAGCCCCAGCATTTT
.	TRBV9	TRBJ2-2	.	CASSVGTLNTGELFF	TGTGCCAGCAGCGTCGGGACTTTGAACACCGGGGAGCTGTTTTTT
few	TRBV7-8	TRBJ1-5	.	CASSPEALNQPQHF	TGTGCCAGCAGCCCCGAGGCCCTCAATCAGCCCCAGCATTTT
.	TRBV28	TRBJ1-5	.	CASSPAWDGQPQHF	TGTGCCAGCAGTCCTGCCTGGGACGGTCAGCCCCAGCATTTT
.	TRBV9	TRBJ1-1	.	CASSVEDRRGTEAFF	TGTGCCAGCAGCGTAGAAGACAGGAGGGGCACTGAAGCTTTCTTT
.	TRBV4-1	TRBJ1-2	.	CASSQVAGGYTF	TGCGCCAGCAGCCAAGTGGCGGGCGGCTACACCTTC
.	TRBV28	TRBJ1-1	TRBD1	CASSPWDRETEAFF	TGTGCCAGCAGTCCCTGGGACAGGGAGACTGAAGCTTTCTTT
.	TRBV25-1	TRBJ2-7	.	CASSELFEQYF	TGTGCCAGCAGTGAATTGTTCGAGCAGTACTTC
.	TRBV11-2	TRBJ2-2	.	CASSLGRGIGTGELFF	TGTGCCAGCAGCTTAGGACGCGGTATAGGAACCGGGGAGCTGTTTTTT
few	TRBV4-1	TRBJ2-2	.	CASSQDTRRGAGELFF	TGCGCCAGCAGCCAAGATACTCGGAGGGGGGCCGGGGAGCTGTTTTTT
.	TRBV2	TRBJ2-1	TRBD2	CASSGSGREFHNEQFF	TGTGCCAGCAGCGGGTCCGGGCGGGAGTTCCACAATGAGCAGTTCTTC
.	TRBV18	TRBJ2-7	TRBD2	CASSPSSGPYYEQYF	TGTGCCAGCTCACCTTCTAGCGGACCTTACTACGAGCAGTACTTC